This T cell receptor beta chain was observed in a study of Graves' ophthalmopathy and Graves' hyperthyroidism. The study amplified TCR beta CDR3 regions using RNA transcripts. The authors performed first-round RT-PCR with HTBI primers and then a second-round multiplex PCR. TCRdb redid the calling of the multiplex PCR reads with MiXCR, one entry per CDR3 protein. The data show a few hundred thousand distinct CDR3 sequences, with about a sixth seen just once and 2.4% held by the top ten. The study, taken as a whole, reports: Blood samples also showed most expanded thyroid clonotypes exceeding 0.001 frequency.

Note on this clonotype: Its antigen remains unidentified.

The CDR3 extends over 15 amino acids. V lost 5 bases, J lost 5 bases, and 19 bases lay in between. The germline gives CDR1 DFQATT, CDR2 SNEGSKA (reference sequence). The starting material, more than 8 ml of fresh peripheral blood, provided the PBMCs. The chain is built from TRBV20-1 and TRBJ1-5, with D perhaps matching TRBD1 (5 bases). Sequenced: peripheral blood. This sequence originates from an adult woman with stable Graves' hyperthyroidism. The CDR3, as DNA: TGCAGTGCTCTATGGGGGGGAAGGGCAGATCAGCCCCAGCATTTT. This gives the protein CSALWGGRADQPQHF.